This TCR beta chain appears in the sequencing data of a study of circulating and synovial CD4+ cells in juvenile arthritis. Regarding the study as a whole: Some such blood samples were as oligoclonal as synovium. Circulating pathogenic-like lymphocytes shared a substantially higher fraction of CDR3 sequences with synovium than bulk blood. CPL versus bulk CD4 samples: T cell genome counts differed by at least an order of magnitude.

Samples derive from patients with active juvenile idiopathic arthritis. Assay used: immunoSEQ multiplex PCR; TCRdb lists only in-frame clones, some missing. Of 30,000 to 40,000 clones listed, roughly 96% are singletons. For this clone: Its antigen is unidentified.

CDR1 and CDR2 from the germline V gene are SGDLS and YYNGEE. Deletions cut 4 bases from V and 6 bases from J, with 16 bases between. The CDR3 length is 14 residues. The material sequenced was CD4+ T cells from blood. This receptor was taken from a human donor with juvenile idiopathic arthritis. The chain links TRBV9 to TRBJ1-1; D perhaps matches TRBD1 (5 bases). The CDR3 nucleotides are TGTGCCAGCAGCCCTCTCATTCAGGGATCTGAAGCTTTCTTT. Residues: CASSPLIQGSEAFF.